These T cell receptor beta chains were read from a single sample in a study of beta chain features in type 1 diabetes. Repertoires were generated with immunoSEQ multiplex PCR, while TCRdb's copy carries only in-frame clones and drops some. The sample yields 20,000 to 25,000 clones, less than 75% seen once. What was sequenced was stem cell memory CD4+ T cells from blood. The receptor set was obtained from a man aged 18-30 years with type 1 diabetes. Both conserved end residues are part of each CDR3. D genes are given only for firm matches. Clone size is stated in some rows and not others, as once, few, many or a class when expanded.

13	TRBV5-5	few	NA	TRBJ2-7	TGTGCCAGCAGCTTCGCGACAGAAGGTTGGCAGTACTTC	CASSFATEGWQYF
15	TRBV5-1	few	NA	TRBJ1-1	TGCGCCAGCACCGGGCAGGGCGGTGTGAACACTGAAGCTTTCTTT	CASTGQGGVNTEAFF
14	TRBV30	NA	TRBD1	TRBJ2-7	TGTGCCTGGAATAAGCAGGGGGCAACGGACGAGCAGTACTTC	CAWNKQGATDEQYF
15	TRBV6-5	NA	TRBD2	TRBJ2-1	TGTGCCAGCATGGGTGCGGGAGCCCAACACAATGAGCAGTTCTTC	CASMGAGAQHNEQFF
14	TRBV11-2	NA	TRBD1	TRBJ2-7	TGTGCCAGCAGCGCAGGACAGGGATACTACGAGCAGTACTTC	CASSAGQGYYEQYF
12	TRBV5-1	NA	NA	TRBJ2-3	TGCGCCAGCAGCTTGGGGGGAGCAGGGGAGTATTTT	CASSLGGAGEYF
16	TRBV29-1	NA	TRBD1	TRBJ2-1	TGCAGCGTTGAAGCGTTTGGACAGGGGCCCTACAATGAGCAGTTCTTC	CSVEAFGQGPYNEQFF
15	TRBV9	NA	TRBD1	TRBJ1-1	TGTGCCAGCAGCGTAGGGGGACAGAGGAACACTGAAGCTTTCTTT	CASSVGGQRNTEAFF
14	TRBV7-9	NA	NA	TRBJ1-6	TGTGCCAGCAGCTTAACAGGGACCTCGACACCCCTCCACTTT	CASSLTGTSTPLHF
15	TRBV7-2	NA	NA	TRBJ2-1	TGTGCCAGCAGCTTAGGCGGGTTTCAATACAATGAGCAGTTCTTC	CASSLGGFQYNEQFF
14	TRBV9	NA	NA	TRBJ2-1	TGTGCCAGCAGCGTATCCGGGAGCTACAATGAGCAGTTCTTC	CASSVSGSYNEQFF
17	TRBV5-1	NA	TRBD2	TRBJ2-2	TGCGCCAGCAGCTTGAATGGCGGGGGGCCCAACACCGGGGAGCTGTTTTTT	CASSLNGGGPNTGELFF
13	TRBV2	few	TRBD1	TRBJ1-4	TGTGCCAGCAGACCAGGGGGTAATGAAAAACTGTTTTTT	CASRPGGNEKLFF
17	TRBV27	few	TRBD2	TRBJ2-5	TGTGCCAGCAGTTCCCGTTTGGTAGCGGGGTCTTTGGAGACCCAGTACTTC	CASSSRLVAGSLETQYF
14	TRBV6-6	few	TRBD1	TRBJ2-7	TGTGCCAGCAGGAAAGGACAGGGGGGAGACGAGCAGTACTTC	CASRKGQGGDEQYF
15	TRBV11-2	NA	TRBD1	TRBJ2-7	TGTGCCAGCAGCTTAGGTGGGACAGCAACCTACGAGCAGTACTTC	CASSLGGTATYEQYF
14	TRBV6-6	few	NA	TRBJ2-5	TGTGCCAGCAGTTATCGGCGGGTCGGAGAGACCCAGTACTTC	CASSYRRVGETQYF
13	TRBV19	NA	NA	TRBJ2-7	TGTGCCAGTAGCCAGGTGCTGGGCTACGAGCAGTACTTC	CASSQVLGYEQYF
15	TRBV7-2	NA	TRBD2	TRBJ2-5	TGTGCCAGCAGCTTACGGGCGGGAGGGGCTGAGACCCAGTACTTC	CASSLRAGGAETQYF
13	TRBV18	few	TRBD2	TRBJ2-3	TGTGCCAGCTCGAGCGGGAAGGGAGATACGCAGTATTTT	CASSSGKGDTQYF
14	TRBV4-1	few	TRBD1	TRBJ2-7	TGCGCCAGCAGAAGGACAGGTTCCGACTACGAGCAGTACTTC	CASRRTGSDYEQYF
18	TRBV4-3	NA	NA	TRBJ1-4	TGCGCCAGCAGCCAAGACCATTGGCCCCGGCAGGGTAATGAAAAACTGTTTTTT	CASSQDHWPRQGNEKLFF
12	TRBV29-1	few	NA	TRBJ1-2	TGCAGCGTTGGAGCAGGGAACTATGGCTACACCTTC	CSVGAGNYGYTF
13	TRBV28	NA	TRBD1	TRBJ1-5	TGTGCCAGCAGTACTACAGGGGATCGGCCCCAGCATTTT	CASSTTGDRPQHF
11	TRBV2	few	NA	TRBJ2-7	TGTGCCAGCAGTCCCCTTTACGAGCAGTACTTC	CASSPLYEQYF
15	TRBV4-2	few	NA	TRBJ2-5	TGTGCCAGCAGCCGTACAGGGAACCCCCAAGAGACCCAGTACTTC	CASSRTGNPQETQYF
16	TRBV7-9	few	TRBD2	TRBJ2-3	TGTGCCAGCAGCTTCCGCCGGGGGGGAGCCCAAGATACGCAGTATTTT	CASSFRRGGAQDTQYF
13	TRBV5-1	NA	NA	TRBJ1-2	TGCGCCAGCAGCCCGGAGGGACGGCATGGCTACACCTTC	CASSPEGRHGYTF
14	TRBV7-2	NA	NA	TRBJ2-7	TGTGCCAGCAGCTTAAGAGGGAGGGGGGGCGAGCAGTACTTC	CASSLRGRGGEQYF
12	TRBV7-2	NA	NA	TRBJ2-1	TGTGCCAGCAGTAGGGGCTACAATGAGCAGTTCTTC	CASSRGYNEQFF
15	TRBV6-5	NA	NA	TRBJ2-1	TGTGCCAGCAGTTACTCGATTCGGGGTTCGAATGAGCAGTTCTTC	CASSYSIRGSNEQFF
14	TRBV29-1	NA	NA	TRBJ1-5	TGCAGCGTCCACACAGGCTCCAGCAATCAGCCCCAGCATTTT	CSVHTGSSNQPQHF
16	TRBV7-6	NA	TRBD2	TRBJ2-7	TGTGCCAGCAGCTTAGCTGCTAGCGGGGGGGCCCGCGAGCAGTACTTC	CASSLAASGGAREQYF
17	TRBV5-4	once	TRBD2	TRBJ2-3	TGTGCCAGCAGCTTAGCCGGACTAGCGCCTAGCACAGATACGCAGTATTTT	CASSLAGLAPSTDTQYF
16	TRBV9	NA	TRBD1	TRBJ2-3	TGTGCCAGCAGCCCGGAGAAGGGGGCTTTCACAGATACGCAGTATTTT	CASSPEKGAFTDTQYF
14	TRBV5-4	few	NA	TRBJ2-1	TGTGCCAGCAGCCAAGATCAGGGGTACAATGAGCAGTTCTTC	CASSQDQGYNEQFF
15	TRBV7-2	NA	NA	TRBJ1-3	TGTGCCAGCAGCTTAGTATCTGGGCATGGAAACACCATATATTTT	CASSLVSGHGNTIYF
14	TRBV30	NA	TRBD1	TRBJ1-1	TGTGCCTGGGGCCACCGGGACAGGGACACTGAAGCTTTCTTT	CAWGHRDRDTEAFF
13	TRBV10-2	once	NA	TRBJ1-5	TGCGCCAGCAGCTCGGGGTGGAATCAGCCCCAGCATTTT	CASSSGWNQPQHF
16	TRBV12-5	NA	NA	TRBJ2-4	TGTGCTAGTGGTGTCCCCTATGGTCTAGCCAAAAACATTCAGTACTTC	CASGVPYGLAKNIQYF
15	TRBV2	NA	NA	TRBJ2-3	TGTGCCAGCACCCTGATGGTGCGGGGAGCGGATACGCAGTATTTT	CASTLMVRGADTQYF
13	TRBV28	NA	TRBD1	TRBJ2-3	TGTGCCAGCAGTTTACACACGGGACAGCGGCGGTATTTT	CASSLHTGQRRYF
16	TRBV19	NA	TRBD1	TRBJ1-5	TGTGCCAGTAGTATAGCCAGGGGGCGCGGGATTCAGCCCCAGCATTTT	CASSIARGRGIQPQHF
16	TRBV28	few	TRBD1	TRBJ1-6	TGTGCCAGCAGTTTACAAGGGGGCTCAGTCGGTTCACCCCTCCACTTT	CASSLQGGSVGSPLHF
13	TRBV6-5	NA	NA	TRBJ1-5	TGTGCCAGCAGTTACCGTGGCAATCAGCCCCAGCATTTT	CASSYRGNQPQHF
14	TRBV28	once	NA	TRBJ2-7	TGTGCCAGCAGCCCGTCAATTAGCTCCTACGAGCAGTACTTC	CASSPSISSYEQYF
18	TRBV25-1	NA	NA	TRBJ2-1	TGTGCCAGCAGTGAATGGACCGGGGGGCCCGCAAAATACAATGAGCAGTTCTTC	CASSEWTGGPAKYNEQFF
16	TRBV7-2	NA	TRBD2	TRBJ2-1	TGTGCCAGCAGCAAATTAGCGGGAGGGGTCTACAATGAGCAGTTCTTC	CASSKLAGGVYNEQFF
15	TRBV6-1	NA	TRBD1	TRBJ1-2	TGTGCCAGCAGTCTACAGGGGCTACCTAACTATGGCTACACCTTC	CASSLQGLPNYGYTF
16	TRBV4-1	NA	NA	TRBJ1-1	TGCGCCAGCAGCCAAGATCTGGGACTGATGAACACTGAAGCTTTCTTT	CASSQDLGLMNTEAFF
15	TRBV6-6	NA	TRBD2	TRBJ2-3	TGTGCCAGCAGCCCGTGGGCGGGGGGGCCAGATACGCAGTATTTT	CASSPWAGGPDTQYF
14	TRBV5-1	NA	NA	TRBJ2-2	TGCGCCAGCAGCTTGGGTGCGGGCACCGGGGAGCTGTTTTTT	CASSLGAGTGELFF
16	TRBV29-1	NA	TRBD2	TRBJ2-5	TGCAGCGTTGATTTGGGCAGACTAGCGGGAGTGGAGACCCAGTACTTC	CSVDLGRLAGVETQYF
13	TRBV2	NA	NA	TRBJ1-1	TGTGCCAGCAGTGAACAGGGGCCCGCCGAAGCTTTCTTT	CASSEQGPAEAFF
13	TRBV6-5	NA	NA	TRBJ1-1	TGTGCCAGCAGTTACGAGGCTCGGACTGAAGCTTTCTTT	CASSYEARTEAFF
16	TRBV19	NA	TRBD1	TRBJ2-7	TGTGCCAGTAGTATAACCTCGGCAGGGGGCGGAGGCGAGCAGTACTTC	CASSITSAGGGGEQYF
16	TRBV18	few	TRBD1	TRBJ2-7	TGTGCCAGCTCACTTAACAGCGGACAGGGGGCCGGGGAGCAGTACTTC	CASSLNSGQGAGEQYF
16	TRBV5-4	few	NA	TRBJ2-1	TGTGCCAGCAGCTTGGGAGGGAACAGCCATTACAATGAGCAGTTCTTC	CASSLGGNSHYNEQFF